This TCR beta chain came from a study of T cells after yellow fever vaccination. The wider study: With SMART-Seq v4 Ultra Low Input, the fractions containing low cell numbers were prepared.

This clonotype was observed a few times. No antigen is known for it. Generation of TCR cDNA used 5'RACE template switching (which added a universal primer site and UMIs). Each CDR3 protein gets one entry after TCRdb re-called the 5' RACE reads with MiXCR. The sample shows 500,000 to 550,000 distinct CDR3 sequences, 21% of them seen only once. The CDR3 consists of 16 residues. The V gene's germline CDR1 is SGHDN and CDR2 FVKESK. Trimming took off 0 bases at V and 3 bases at J, with 12 bases between the two ends. Overall study results and limits: Clones from primary vaccination mostly reappeared after the booster (around 96% CD4, roughly 87% CD8).

Sequenced material: PBMCs, taken roughly 20 days after the first yellow fever vaccination. The receptor was derived from a young man who received the YFV17D yellow fever vaccine. J is TRBJ2-1 and V is TRBV14; D not resolved. CDR3 loop: CASSQEEWADYNEQFF. CDR3 DNA: TGTGCCAGCAGCCAAGAGGAGTGGGCAGACTACAATGAGCAGTTCTTC.